This entry lists 27 T cell receptor beta chains sequenced from one sample in a study of blood T cell repertoires in COVID-19. The repertoire was sequenced with immunoSEQ multiplex PCR; TCRdb's copy has only in-frame clones and lacks some. The top ten clones hold 2% of a sample with fewer than 350,000 clones, 88% of them seen once. The sequencing sample was made of PBMCs or T cells enriched from blood (not recorded which). The receptors come from a woman in her sixties or seventies in a cohort exposed to, infected with or recovered from COVID-19 (not recorded which).

The gene calls are TRBV5-1 and TRBJ2-5; D is perhaps TRBD2 (6 bases). From germline, CDR1 is SGHRS and CDR2 YFSETQ. V lost 4 bases to trimming and J lost 1 base, with 11 bases between them. The CDR3 totals 14 residues. The CDR3 DNA sequence: TGCGCCAGCAGCCTGATGGGGGGCCAAGAGACCCAGTACTTC. Its protein is CASSLMGGQETQYF.

The chain recombines TRBV23-1 with TRBJ2-4; 7 bases map to TRBD1. TRBV23-1 is designated an ORF whose function remains uncertain. J gave up 3 bases and V 6 bases, and 8 bases lay outside the gene matches. The CDR3 sequence is 15 residues long. CDR3 nucleotide sequence: TGCGCCAGCAGGAGAAAGGGGGCCAGCAAAAACATTCAGTACTTC. It yields the protein CASRRKGASKNIQYF.

The V and J genes are TRBV4-3 and TRBJ2-1; the match to TRBD2 covers 7 bases. Per germline, CDR1 LGHNA and CDR2 YSLEER. V shed 1 base, J shed 4 bases, and the junction held 10 bases outside the gene matches. CDR3 length equals 17 residues. The CDR3 loop reads CASSQGTWEGRYNEQFF. The CDR3 DNA reads TGCGCCAGCAGCCAAGGGACGTGGGAGGGCCGGTACAATGAGCAGTTCTTC.

The rearrangement uses TRBV11-2 and TRBJ2-3; 7 bases match TRBD2. Germline CDR1 and CDR2: SGHAT and FQNNGV. Losses at the gene ends were 5 bases for V and 5 bases for J; bases not matched to a gene: 10. The CDR3 consists of 15 residues. The CDR3 protein is CASSPSGRVKDTQYF. The CDR3 bases are TGTGCCAGCAGCCCCTCGGGGAGGGTAAAAGATACGCAGTATTTT.

The chain couples TRBV9 to TRBJ1-1, with D possibly being TRBD1 (6 bases). Deletions cut 3 bases from V and 6 bases from J, with 15 bases between. The CDR3 is 14 residues long. The V gene's germline CDR1 is SGDLS and CDR2 YYNGEE. CDR3 loop: CASSGRQAMAEAFF. The CDR3 DNA reads TGTGCCAGCAGCGGTCGACAGGCGATGGCTGAAGCTTTCTTT.

CDR3 in amino acids: CASSSRGGDVTNTGELFF. CDR3 nucleotide sequence: TGTGCCAGCAGCTCGCGAGGGGGAGACGTAACGAACACCGGGGAGCTGTTTTTT. The chain recombines TRBV3-1 (or the pseudogene TRBV3-2) with TRBJ2-2, with a weak D call TRBD1 (6 bases). V lost 5 bases, J lost 0 bases, and 19 bases lay in between. The CDR3 consists of 18 residues. Per the germline V gene, CDR1 is LGHDT and CDR2 is YNNKEL (reference sequence).

The chain links TRBV5-4 to TRBJ2-5, with D tentatively TRBD1 (6 bases). V was cut by 3 bases and J by 5 bases, with 14 bases left in between. Germline V lookup: CDR1 SGHNT, CDR2 YYREEE (reference sequence). The CDR3 is made up of 14 amino acids. The CDR3 protein is CASSSRTRGETQYF. The CDR3 region has the DNA TGTGCCAGCAGCTCCCGGACGAGGGGGGAGACCCAGTACTTC.

The table lists this clone with a count of one. The V gene is TRBV18, the J gene TRBJ1-1, with D possibly TRBD1 on 5 matching bases. V was trimmed by 3 bases and J by 6 bases, leaving 20 bases between them. The CDR3 sequence is 16 residues long. The V gene's germline CDR1 is KGHSH and CDR2 LQKENI. As DNA, the CDR3 is TGTGCCAGCTCACCTAATTCGCAGGTGGGGCCATCTGAAGCTTTCTTT. It codes for CASSPNSQVGPSEAFF.

The chain joins TRBV25-1 to TRBJ1-1; D is possibly TRBD1 (5 bases). This CDR3 spans 11 amino acids. V dropped 4 bases and J dropped 7 bases, with 7 bases sitting between them. The germline V gene encodes CDR1 MGHDK and CDR2 SYGVNS. The CDR3 loop reads CASSAGGEAFF. The CDR3 DNA is TGTGCCAGCAGTGCCGGGGGTGAAGCTTTCTTT.

V usage is TRBV9 and J usage is TRBJ2-7; perhaps TRBD1 as D (6 bases). Per the germline V gene, CDR1 is SGDLS and CDR2 is YYNGEE. Trimming shortened V by 4 bases and J by 3 bases, and 11 bases separated the two germline ends. The CDR3 covers 13 residues. The CDR3 spells CASSRRGGYEQYF. DNA of the CDR3: TGTGCCAGCAGCCGGAGAGGGGGCTACGAGCAGTACTTC.

V is TRBV28 and J is TRBJ2-7; possibly TRBD2 for D (6 bases). CDR1 is MDHEN, CDR2 SYDVKM, per germline. Deletions cut 4 bases from V and 3 bases from J, with 22 bases between. There are 17 residues in the CDR3. This CDR3 is CASSSLTISGGYYEQYF. The CDR3 DNA follows: TGTGCCAGCAGTTCCCTTACGATTAGCGGTGGGTACTACGAGCAGTACTTC.

The chain employs TRBV4-3 and TRBJ2-1; TRBD2 matches at 12 bases. Germline V gives CDR1 LGHNA, CDR2 YSLEER. V was clipped by 0 bases and J by 7 bases; unmatched bases: 4. The CDR3 runs 16 residues. CDR3 bases: TGCGCCAGCAGCCAAGAACTAGCGGGAGGTCAGAATGAGCAGTTCTTC. It specifies CASSQELAGGQNEQFF.

This sequence joins TRBV5-1 and TRBJ2-2, with 8 bases matching TRBD1. The CDR3 loop spans 16 amino acids. The V segment lost 2 bases and the J segment 7 bases; nucleotides outside the gene matches: 10. Germline CDR1 SGHRS, CDR2 YFSETQ. Here the CDR3 reads CASSFDSGGAGGELFF. The CDR3 coding sequence is TGCGCCAGCAGCTTTGACTCAGGGGGCGCGGGCGGGGAGCTGTTTTTT.

CDR3 DNA sequence: TGTGCCAGTAGTATAGGACTAGCGGGAGGGTCCCGCACAGATACGCAGTATTTT. Its protein product is CASSIGLAGGSRTDTQYF. This chain uses TRBV19 with TRBJ2-3; 14 bases are a match to TRBD2. This CDR3 comprises 18 residues. CDR1 LNHDA and CDR2 SQIVND come from the germline V gene (reference sequence). The junction had 4 bases not matched to a gene; V was cut back by 1 base and J by 1 base.

The chain joins TRBV24-1 to TRBJ2-1, with TRBD2 matching over 7 bases. Germline assignment: CDR1 KGHDR and CDR2 SFDVKD. V shed 9 bases, J shed 8 bases, and the junction held 12 bases outside the gene matches. The CDR3 sequence is 14 residues long. CDR3 residues: CATAETSTRYEQFF. In DNA, the CDR3 is TGTGCCACCGCCGAGACTAGCACTCGATATGAGCAGTTCTTC.

The chain couples TRBV11-1 to TRBJ2-3; no firm D call. The germline V and J ends were trimmed by 5 bases and 2 bases, with 17 bases remaining between them. The germline V gene encodes CDR1 SGHAT and CDR2 FQDESV (reference sequence). This CDR3 contains 16 residues. The CDR3 sequence: CASSPLVSGLTDTQYF. CDR3 nucleotide sequence: TGTGCCAGCAGCCCCCTCGTAAGTGGGCTCACAGATACGCAGTATTTT.

V usage is TRBV27 and J usage is TRBJ1-6; D is possibly TRBD1 (6 bases). Germline V gives CDR1 MNHEY, CDR2 SMNVEV (reference sequence). Trimming stripped 0 bases from V and 7 bases from J, with 10 bases between. CDR3 length: 15 amino acids. Here the CDR3 reads CASSLSARGNSPLHF. CDR3 coding DNA: TGTGCCAGCAGTTTATCGGCCAGGGGAAATTCACCCCTCCACTTT.

V usage is TRBV2 and J usage is TRBJ2-1, with a weak D call TRBD2 (6 bases). The CDR3 length is 12 residues. The V end lost 6 bases, the J end lost 6 bases, and 9 bases lay between the germline ends. Germline assignment: CDR1 SNHLY and CDR2 FYNNEI. Here the CDR3 reads CASRPGVNEQFF. The DNA of the CDR3 is TGTGCCAGCAGGCCGGGGGTCAATGAGCAGTTCTTC.

This chain uses TRBV12-5 with TRBJ2-1; D not resolved. Germline V gene sequence: CDR1 LGHNT, CDR2 FRNRAP. The CDR3 totals 13 residues. V was pared by 6 bases and J by 8 bases, with 14 bases between. The CDR3 loop is CASGRSLQDEQFF. CDR3 nucleotides: TGTGCTAGTGGCCGTTCACTCCAGGATGAGCAGTTCTTC.

Worth noting for this clone: Other DNA sequences from this sample encode an identical CDR3 as well. The chain combines TRBV28 with TRBJ1-1; tentative D call: TRBD1 (5 bases). The CDR3 totals 13 residues. Germline V gene data show CDR1 as MDHEN and CDR2 as SYDVKM. V lost 5 bases, J lost 1 base, and 8 bases lay in between. The CDR3 region is CASSLGGNTEAFF. Written as DNA, the CDR3 is TGTGCCAGCAGTCTCGGGGGGAACACTGAAGCTTTCTTT.

The chain couples TRBV5-1 to TRBJ2-7, with 15 nucleotides matching TRBD2. From germline, CDR1 is SGHRS and CDR2 YFSETQ. This CDR3 contains 16 residues. V was pared by 4 bases and J by 6 bases, with 8 bases of the junction left unmatched. In DNA form, the CDR3 reads TGCGCCAGCAGCGGCGGACTAGCGGGAGGGGTGCGCGAGCAGTACTTC. As protein: CASSGGLAGGVREQYF. The full variable domain, in which reference TRBV5-1 and TRBJ2-7 provide the parts outside the CDR3, is KAGVTQTPRYLIKTRGQQVTLSCSPISGHRSVSWYQQTPGQGLQFLFEYFSETQRNKGNFPGRFSGRQFSNSRSEMNVSTLELGDSALYLCASSGGLAGGVREQYFGPGTRLTVT.

The chain recombines TRBV4-3 with TRBJ1-1; TRBD1 aligns across 9 bases. In germline, CDR1 is LGHNA, CDR2 YSLEER. V trimming: 4 bases; J trimming: 6 bases; junction bases outside the gene matches: 9. The CDR3 covers 15 residues. The CDR3 protein is CASSPHLGTGSEAFF. The CDR3 DNA follows: TGCGCCAGCAGCCCGCACCTTGGGACAGGGTCTGAAGCTTTCTTT.

V is TRBV3-1 (or the pseudogene TRBV3-2) and J is TRBJ2-1; 8 positions agree with TRBD2. Losses at the gene ends were 3 bases for V and 6 bases for J; bases not matched to a gene: 4. The CDR3 sequence is 14 residues long. In germline, CDR1 is LGHDT, CDR2 YNNKEL (reference sequence). The CDR3 loop is CASSHSGKGNEQFF. The CDR3 nucleotides read TGTGCCAGCAGCCATAGCGGGAAGGGCAATGAGCAGTTCTTC.

The chain combines TRBV19 with TRBJ2-2, with 8 bases matching TRBD1. Trimming cost V 7 bases and J 1 base; bases outside gene matches: 5. There are 15 residues in the CDR3. Germline assignment: CDR1 LNHDA and CDR2 SQIVND (reference sequence). Written as DNA, the CDR3 is TGTGCCAGTACCCGGACAGGGAGGAACACCGGGGAGCTGTTTTTT. This codes for CASTRTGRNTGELFF. Filled out from reference TRBV19 and TRBJ2-2, the complete variable domain reads DGGITQSPKYLFRKEGQNVTLSCEQNLNHDAMYWYRQDPGQGLRLIYYSQIVNDFQKGDIAEGYSVSREKKESFPLTVTSAQKNPTAFYLCASTRTGRNTGELFFGEGSRLTVL.

The rearrangement joins TRBV10-2 to TRBJ2-7; TRBD2 matches at 7 bases. V lost 2 bases, J lost 3 bases, and 7 bases stayed unmatched. The CDR3 covers 15 residues. Germline values: CDR1 WSHSY, CDR2 SAAADI. The CDR3: CASSEEGTTFYEQYF. CDR3 nucleotide sequence: TGCGCCAGCAGTGAGGAGGGGACTACTTTCTACGAGCAGTACTTC.

CDR3 amino acids: CASSYSGAHSNQPQHF. The DNA for the CDR3 is TGTGCCAGCAGTTACTCAGGGGCTCATAGCAATCAGCCCCAGCATTTT. The rearrangement links TRBV6-5 to TRBJ1-5; perhaps TRBD1 as D (5 bases). In germline, CDR1 is MNHEY, CDR2 SVGAGI. The V end was cut by 0 bases, the J end by 0 bases, with 9 bases between. The CDR3 contains 16 residues.

The rearrangement links TRBV5-1 to TRBJ1-3; TRBD1 agrees at 9 bases. This CDR3 region has 15 residues. V was pared by 4 bases and J by 6 bases, with 8 bases of the junction left unmatched. The germline V gene has CDR1 SGHRS and CDR2 YFSETQ. The CDR3 sequence is CASSTGQGGKNTIYF. The DNA for the CDR3 is TGCGCCAGCAGCACGGGACAGGGAGGCAAAAACACCATATATTTT. Combining the CDR3 with reference TRBV5-1 and TRBJ1-3 gives the whole variable domain KAGVTQTPRYLIKTRGQQVTLSCSPISGHRSVSWYQQTPGQGLQFLFEYFSETQRNKGNFPGRFSGRQFSNSRSEMNVSTLELGDSALYLCASSTGQGGKNTIYFGEGSWLTVV.